This section outlines one T cell receptor (beta chain) sequence together with its context. What it binds is unknown. The sample comes from a study of pediatric ulcerative colitis. Study-wide points: Rectal pinch biopsies may have included blood-derived T cells, especially in patients with overt colitis. Blood-rectal clonal overlap within each person was significantly higher in ulcerative colitis patients than controls. No controls had the two rectal clonotypes shared by ulcerative colitis patients.

Here immunoSEQ multiplex PCR was the method, and the copy in TCRdb shows in-frame clones only, minus some. Of approximately 22,000 clones in the sample, about 65% are singletons; the top ten hold around 16%. Germline V lookup: CDR1 LNHNV, CDR2 YYDKDF (reference sequence). This CDR3 region has 16 residues. Unmatched junction bases numbered 7, after V lost 5 bases and J lost 4 bases. During colonoscopy, one to two rectal pinch biopsies were collected. The gene calls are TRBV15 and TRBJ2-5; TRBD2 matches at 13 bases. This receptor was obtained from a boy younger than 18 with severe ulcerative colitis. Source material: gut tissue. The CDR3 nucleotides read TGTGCCACCAGCGGCCTGACTAGCGGGGGGCCAGAGACCCAGTACTTC. Its protein product is CATSGLTSGGPETQYF. The full variable domain, with the rest looked up from reference TRBV15 and TRBJ2-5, is DAMVIQNPRYQVTQFGKPVTLSCSQTLNHNVMYWYQQKSSQAPKLLFHYYDKDFNNEADTPDNFQSRRPNTSFCFLDIRSPGLGDTAMYLCATSGLTSGGPETQYFGPGTRLLVL.